The 32 T cell receptor beta chains reported below all come from one sample, sequenced in a study of cytomegalovirus exposure and HLA in healthy donors. 60 Vbeta and 13 Jbeta primers were used in PCR. Profiling relied on immunoSEQ multiplex PCR, and the TCRdb table lists in-frame clones only, not all of them. The sample has approximately 160,000 clones; more than 70% are singletons. The sequencing input was PBMCs. Every receptor here comes from a male donor in good health and CMV-seronegative.

This chain links TRBV9 with TRBJ2-1; D perhaps matches TRBD2 (6 bases). V lost 2 bases to trimming and J lost 2 bases, with 11 bases between them. Germline CDR1 and CDR2: SGDLS and YYNGEE. The CDR3 sequence is 15 residues long. The CDR3 loop is CASSVSGHTYNEQFF. In nucleotides, the CDR3 is TGTGCCAGCAGCGTTAGCGGACATACCTACAATGAGCAGTTCTTC. Based on the CDR3 plus reference TRBV9 and TRBJ2-1, the full variable domain is DSGVTQTPKHLITATGQRVTLRCSPRSGDLSVYWYQQSLDQGLQFLIQYYNGEERAKGNILERFSAQQFPDLHSELNLSSLELGDSALYFCASSVSGHTYNEQFFGPGTRLTVL.

The chain combines TRBV5-6 with TRBJ2-4, with D maybe TRBD2 (6 bases). CDR3 size: 15 residues. From germline, CDR1 is SGHDT and CDR2 YYEEEE. Trimming took off 9 bases at V and 0 bases at J, with 16 bases between the two ends. Here the CDR3 DNA reads TGTGCCACCCACGGGAGAGACCTAGCCAAAAACATTCAGTACTTC. Its protein is CATHGRDLAKNIQYF.

This clone was detected only a few times. The chain has TRBV6-5 and TRBJ2-1, with 8 nucleotides matching TRBD1. V shed 2 bases, J shed 6 bases, and the junction held 6 bases outside the gene matches. The length of the CDR3 is 15 residues. CDR1 and CDR2 from the germline V gene are MNHEY and SVGAGI. CDR3 loop: CASSYGQGRGNEQFF. The DNA of the CDR3 is TGTGCCAGCAGTTACGGACAGGGTCGGGGCAATGAGCAGTTCTTC.

This clone has more than one count but fewer than ten. This chain joins TRBV6-5 and TRBJ1-1; TRBD1 might be the D (6 bases). The V gene lost 6 bases and the J gene lost 11 bases, with 16 bases spanning the gap. Germline lookup yields CDR1 MNHEY and CDR2 SVGAGI. The CDR3 is made up of 12 amino acids. This CDR3 reads CASRTTGTKAFF. Here the CDR3 DNA reads TGTGCCAGCAGGACAACCGGGACAAAGGCTTTCTTT.

This rearrangement joins TRBV5-1 to TRBJ2-1; 16 bases match TRBD2. The CDR3 is 21 residues long. Germline V lookup: CDR1 SGHRS, CDR2 YFSETQ. V lost 2 bases to trimming and J lost 8 bases; unmatched junction nucleotides: 19. The CDR3 nucleotides read TGCGCCAGCAGCTTACCGATTGGCCTCGGGACTAGCGGGAGGGCCATGTATGAGCAGTTCTTC. Protein: CASSLPIGLGTSGRAMYEQFF.

The V gene is TRBV29-1, the J gene TRBJ2-7; D is possibly TRBD1 (6 bases). Trimming removed 6 bases from V and 7 bases from J, with 13 bases in between. This CDR3 contains 11 residues. Germline CDR1 SQVTM, CDR2 ANQGSEA. The CDR3 reads CSVVQGAEQYF. In nucleotides, the CDR3 is TGCAGCGTCGTACAGGGTGCTGAGCAGTACTTC.

The CDR3 reads CASGGPGQNGSPLHF. In nucleotides, the CDR3 is TGTGCCAGCGGGGGACCGGGACAAAATGGGTCACCCCTCCACTTT. V and J are TRBV2 and TRBJ1-6, with D maybe TRBD1 (6 bases). Germline CDR1 is SNHLY and CDR2 is FYNNEI. The CDR3 covers 15 residues. V was cut by 8 bases and J by 10 bases, with 21 bases left in between.

The V and J genes are TRBV5-5 and TRBJ2-7; D possibly corresponds to TRBD2 (6 bases). CDR1 SGHKS and CDR2 YYEKEE come from the germline V gene (reference sequence). This CDR3 has 14 amino acids. V lost 3 bases and J lost 1, with 11 bases in between. CDR3 in DNA: TGTGCCAGCAGCTCTCCGGGACTGTCCTACGAGCAGTACTTC. This gives the protein CASSSPGLSYEQYF.

The chain links TRBV7-6 to TRBJ1-3; no reliable D call. V was pared by 1 base and J by 0 bases, with 13 bases between. The CDR3 has 17 amino acids. In germline, CDR1 is SGHVS, CDR2 FNYEAQ. This chain's CDR3 is CASSLGPWRLSGNTIYF. The CDR3 nucleotides read TGTGCCAGCAGCTTAGGACCCTGGCGGCTCTCTGGAAACACCATATATTTT.

The chain links TRBV18 to TRBJ1-1; perhaps TRBD1 as D (5 bases). The germline V and J ends were trimmed by 3 bases and 0 bases, with 11 bases remaining between them. CDR1 KGHSH and CDR2 LQKENI come from the germline V gene. The CDR3 extends over 15 amino acids. The CDR3 sequence: CASSPFTTVNTEAFF. The CDR3 DNA reads TGTGCCAGCTCACCTTTCACGACAGTGAACACTGAAGCTTTCTTT.

This clone was seen more than once but under ten times. This chain links TRBV27 with TRBJ1-2; 8 bases map to TRBD1. The CDR3 runs to 14 residues. The V gene end was trimmed by 6 bases and the J gene end by 7 bases; junction bases not matched to a gene: 10. CDR1 MNHEY and CDR2 SMNVEV come from the germline V gene (reference sequence). The CDR3 here is CASRWGRGLGGYTF. The CDR3 coding sequence is TGTGCCAGCAGGTGGGGCAGGGGGCTTGGTGGCTACACCTTC.

This chain uses TRBV5-1 with TRBJ2-5; D not certain. This CDR3 is built from 14 residues. Germline lookup yields CDR1 SGHRS and CDR2 YFSETQ. Trimming took off 0 bases at V and 4 bases at J, with 10 bases between the two ends. The CDR3 DNA reads TGCGCCAGCAGCTTGGGCCCTAGTCGAGAGACCCAGTACTTC. Translated: CASSLGPSRETQYF.

About this clone: An end of the junction does not agree with germline; a read error may underlie this. The chain has TRBV19 and TRBJ1-1; TRBD1 matches 10 bases. Germline CDR1 LNHDA, CDR2 SQIVND (reference sequence). CDR3 length: 18 residues. The CDR3 DNA reads TGTGCCAGTAGTGCGACCGGGACAGGGGTGTCATTGAACGCTGAAGCTTTCTTT. It specifies CASSATGTGVSLNAEAFF. Supplemented by reference TRBV19 and TRBJ1-1, the full variable domain reads DGGITQSPKYLFRKEGQNVTLSCEQNLNHDAMYWYRQDPGQGLRLIYYSQIVNDFQKGDIAEGYSVSREKKESFPLTVTSAQKNPTAFYLCASSATGTGVSLNAEAFFGQGTRLTVV.

This chain connects TRBV10-3 to TRBJ2-5, with a possible D match to TRBD2 (6 bases). Gene TRBJ2-7 matches the end of the DNA better, so the J call may be wrong. CDR3 size: 13 residues. Germline loops: CDR1 ENHRY, CDR2 SYGVKD. The CDR3 reads CAISTAGRHEQYF. CDR3 nucleotide sequence: TGTGCCATCAGTACGGCAGGGAGGCACGAGCAGTACTTC.

The chain joins TRBV27 to TRBJ1-1; D is uncertain. The germline V and J ends were trimmed by 2 bases and 5 bases, with 9 bases remaining between them. Per the germline V gene, CDR1 is MNHEY and CDR2 is SMNVEV (reference sequence). The CDR3 contains 13 residues. CDR3: CASSLIPGTEAFF. As DNA, the CDR3 is TGTGCCAGCAGTTTAATTCCGGGGACTGAAGCTTTCTTT.

The J gene is TRBJ2-3, the V gene TRBV2; TRBD2 agrees at 10 bases. V was pared by 2 bases and J by 7 bases, with 9 bases of the junction left unmatched. The CDR3 runs to 16 residues. Germline V CDR1 and CDR2: SNHLY, FYNNEI. In nucleotides, the CDR3 is TGTGCCAGCAGTGAACAGCCTAGCGGGGGAGGATATACGCAGTATTTT. Encoded protein: CASSEQPSGGGYTQYF.

The chain employs TRBV27 and TRBJ2-7; D may be TRBD2 (5 bases). The V end was cut by 6 bases, the J end by 2 bases, with 11 bases between. CDR3 size: 13 residues. Germline V gives CDR1 MNHEY, CDR2 SMNVEV (reference sequence). In DNA, the CDR3 is TGTGCCAGCAGGTTGGAGAGGGCCTACGAGCAGTACTTC. Its translation is CASRLERAYEQYF.

This clone came up a few times. The chain links TRBV5-4 to TRBJ2-6; 7 positions match TRBD1. This CDR3 is built from 17 residues. CDR1 is SGHNT, CDR2 YYREEE, per germline (reference sequence). The V and J ends lost 4 bases and 0 bases, in that order; junction bases with no gene match: 7. CDR3 DNA: TGTGCCAGCAGCGCTAGGGACAGTGGCTCTGGGGCCAACGTCCTGACTTTC. Amino acids: CASSARDSGSGANVLTF.

The chain is built from TRBV5-6 and TRBJ2-5; 9 positions agree with TRBD1. V gave up 4 bases and J gave up 7 bases; unmatched junction bases: 11. CDR1 and CDR2 from the germline V gene are SGHDT and YYEEEE. CDR3 length: 15 amino acids. CDR3: CASSPTGTGRWTQYF. The CDR3 coding sequence is TGTGCCAGCAGCCCCACCGGGACAGGGCGGTGGACCCAGTACTTC.

The V call is TRBV4-1, the J call TRBJ2-3; the D gene is possibly TRBD1 (6 bases). V was pared by 4 bases and J by 0 bases, with 14 bases between. The CDR3 has 16 residues. Germline CDR1 and CDR2: MGHRA and YSYEKL. Written as DNA, the CDR3 is TGCGCCAGCAGCCTCCGGGACACCGGGAGCACAGATACGCAGTATTTT. It encodes CASSLRDTGSTDTQYF.

The CDR3 region has the DNA TGTGCCAGCACTACCGGAGCGAACACCGGGGAGCTGTTTTTT. Its translation is CASTTGANTGELFF. The chain combines TRBV28 with TRBJ2-2; no clear D. The CDR3 sequence is 14 residues long. Germline CDR1 reads MDHEN; CDR2 reads SYDVKM. V lost 7 bases, J lost 0 bases, and 9 bases lay in between.

The rearrangement links TRBV15 to TRBJ2-3; TRBD2 matches 12 bases. V lost 5 bases, J lost 2 bases, and 2 bases stayed unmatched. CDR1 and CDR2 from the germline V gene are LNHNV and YYDKDF (reference sequence). CDR3 size: 15 residues. The CDR3 region has the DNA TGTGCCACCAGCCCTAGCGGGGGGGCCACAGATACGCAGTATTTT. Protein product: CATSPSGGATDTQYF.

The rearrangement links TRBV4-3 to TRBJ1-6; TRBD1 is a possible D gene (6 bases). Germline V gives CDR1 LGHNA, CDR2 YSLEER. The CDR3 sequence is 14 residues long. V dropped 4 bases and J dropped 6 bases, with 10 bases sitting between them. The CDR3 region is CASSLGTSNSPLHF. CDR3 coding DNA: TGCGCCAGCAGCCTCGGGACAAGTAATTCACCCCTCCACTTT.

The rearrangement links TRBV7-6 to TRBJ2-2; 13 bases match TRBD2. The germline V gene encodes CDR1 SGHVS and CDR2 FNYEAQ. The CDR3 is 16 amino acids. Trimming took 3 bases from V and 5 from J; bases not matched to a gene: 3. CDR3 in amino acids: CASSLELAGGTGELFF. The DNA of the CDR3 is TGTGCCAGCAGCTTGGAACTAGCGGGGGGGACCGGGGAGCTGTTTTTT.

The chain carries TRBV9 and TRBJ2-2; 8 nucleotides agree with TRBD2. With 0 bases clipped from V and 4 bases from J, the junction kept 2 bases outside the gene matches. Germline CDR1 SGDLS, CDR2 YYNGEE. This CDR3 has 15 amino acids. This CDR3 is CASSVALAVTGELFF. DNA for the CDR3: TGTGCCAGCAGCGTAGCACTAGCGGTCACCGGGGAGCTGTTTTTT.

The chain carries TRBV5-1 and TRBJ1-2; maybe TRBD1 (6 bases). Per germline, CDR1 SGHRS and CDR2 YFSETQ. CDR3 length equals 14 residues. V dropped 0 bases and J dropped 2 bases, with 8 bases sitting between them. The CDR3 is CASSLEGVNYGYTF. The CDR3 DNA is TGCGCCAGCAGCTTGGAGGGGGTCAACTATGGCTACACCTTC. Full variable domain (outside the CDR3, taken from reference TRBV5-1 and TRBJ1-2): KAGVTQTPRYLIKTRGQQVTLSCSPISGHRSVSWYQQTPGQGLQFLFEYFSETQRNKGNFPGRFSGRQFSNSRSEMNVSTLELGDSALYLCASSLEGVNYGYTFGSGTRLTVV.

The chain recombines TRBV14 with TRBJ2-3; 9 positions agree with TRBD2. Germline V gene sequence: CDR1 SGHDN, CDR2 FVKESK. With V trimmed by 5 bases and J by 0 bases, 12 bases remained unmatched. This CDR3 has 18 amino acids. The CDR3 DNA is TGTGCCAGCAGCTTACGTATTAGCGGGGGCCGTAGCACAGATACGCAGTATTTT. This sequence encodes CASSLRISGGRSTDTQYF. Using reference TRBV14 and TRBJ2-3 for the parts outside the CDR3, the full variable domain is EAGVTQFPSHSVIEKGQTVTLRCDPISGHDNLYWYRRVMGKEIKFLLHFVKESKQDESGMPNNRFLAERTGGTYSTLKVQPAELEDSGVYFCASSLRISGGRSTDTQYFGPGTRLTVL.

V is TRBV7-8 and J is TRBJ1-2, with TRBD1 identical over 9 bases. V trimming: 5 bases; J trimming: 7 bases; junction bases outside the gene matches: 8. This CDR3 is built from 14 residues. Looked up from germline, CDR1 is SGHVS and CDR2 is FQNEAQ. The CDR3 bases are TGTGCCAGCAGCAGGACAGGGGCGGGGGGTGGCTACACCTTC. Encoded protein: CASSRTGAGGGYTF.

The table lists this clone with a count of one. The gene calls are TRBV4-1 and TRBJ2-3, with TRBD1 as a possible D gene (6 bases). Germline loops: CDR1 MGHRA, CDR2 YSYEKL. The CDR3 spans 14 residues. Trimming took 0 bases from V and 3 from J, leaving 7 bases between them. The CDR3 spells CASSQDRGTDTQYF. CDR3 nucleotide sequence: TGCGCCAGCAGCCAAGACAGGGGAACAGATACGCAGTATTTT.

V usage is TRBV4-1 and J usage is TRBJ2-1, with 7 bases fitting TRBD2. Germline V CDR1 and CDR2: MGHRA, YSYEKL. The V segment lost 4 bases and the J segment 5 bases; nucleotides outside the gene matches: 5. The CDR3 covers 14 residues. The CDR3 sequence: CASSRGGTDNEQFF. The DNA of the CDR3 is TGCGCCAGCAGCCGGGGGGGGACGGACAATGAGCAGTTCTTC.

This clone turned up a few times. The V gene is TRBV28, the J gene TRBJ2-7; D remains ambiguous. Germline V gene data show CDR1 as MDHEN and CDR2 as SYDVKM. V shed 7 bases and J shed 0 bases, with 16 bases lying between them. The CDR3 is 15 residues long. The CDR3 loop reads CASTGPLFSSYEQYF. The CDR3 nucleotides read TGTGCCAGCACCGGTCCCCTATTCTCCTCCTACGAGCAGTACTTC.

The rearrangement links TRBV5-1 to TRBJ2-7, with TRBD1 matching over 7 bases. CDR3 length: 15 amino acids. Germline V CDR1 and CDR2: SGHRS, YFSETQ. The ends lost 4 bases at V and 3 bases at J; junction bases unmatched: 10. CDR3 sequence: CASSLGPGQLYEQYF. The CDR3 DNA is TGCGCCAGCAGCCTCGGTCCGGGACAGCTCTACGAGCAGTACTTC. Looking up the rest from reference TRBV5-1 and TRBJ2-7 gives the full variable domain: KAGVTQTPRYLIKTRGQQVTLSCSPISGHRSVSWYQQTPGQGLQFLFEYFSETQRNKGNFPGRFSGRQFSNSRSEMNVSTLELGDSALYLCASSLGPGQLYEQYFGPGTRLTVT.